These T cell receptor beta chains were read from a single sample in a study of T cells after yellow fever vaccination. TCRdb processed the 5' RACE reads anew with MiXCR; each CDR3 protein has one entry. The sample holds some 350,000 distinct CDR3 sequences, approximately 4% seen once. The sample consisted of PBMCs, taken 5 days after the yellow fever booster vaccination. These receptors were taken from a man between 18 and 29 years old who received the YFV17D yellow fever vaccine. The conserved cysteine and the conserved F or W are not part of the CDR3 here. A D gene is named only where the DNA matches it firmly. Rows give clone size only sometimes, using once, few, many, or a class for an expanded clone.

j_call | v_call | d_call | clone_size | cdr3_aa
TRBJ2-3 | TRBV5-6 | . | . | ASSLGSGAITDTQY
TRBJ1-2 | TRBV7-9 | . | few | ASSPRARDGTGYGYT
TRBJ2-5 | TRBV5-1 | TRBD2 | many | ASSLALGGETQY
TRBJ2-1 | TRBV9 | TRBD2 | few | ASSAGSGDYNEQF
TRBJ2-3 | TRBV20-1 | TRBD2 | few | SARDPGGPADTQY
TRBJ2-2 | TRBV7-3 | . | few | ASSFQGQTGELF
TRBJ1-5 | TRBV19 | TRBD1 | . | ASSSDRAAPQH
TRBJ2-4 | TRBV4-2 | . | . | ASSEQGLAKNIQY
TRBJ2-1 | TRBV4-3 | TRBD2 | many | ASSQGLAGVPDLRNEQF
TRBJ2-4 | TRBV6-5 | TRBD2 | many | ASSPRVGRGSLAVQY
TRBJ2-2 | TRBV12-3/TRBV12-4 | . | . | ASRPRGQGGELF
TRBJ1-4 | TRBV3-1 | . | many | ASSLWTTSENNEKLF
TRBJ1-6 | TRBV3-1 | . | . | ASSQGVRGRNSPLH
TRBJ2-5 | TRBV6-5 | . | many | ASSDRSRSETQY
TRBJ2-1 | TRBV5-1 | . | many | ASSLGGLYNEQF
TRBJ2-5 | TRBV27 | TRBD1 | . | ASRRTGGRLHQETQY
TRBJ2-1 | TRBV11-3 | TRBD2 | . | ASSYELAGINEQF
TRBJ2-1 | TRBV7-2 | . | . | ASRPAVGPWNEQF
TRBJ1-3 | TRBV6-5 | . | few | ASSYSADFGNTIY
TRBJ1-5 | TRBV20-1 | . | many | SARPYREAIINQPQH
TRBJ2-5 | TRBV20-1 | TRBD2 | few | SADSGVEETQY
TRBJ2-1 | TRBV6-2/TRBV6-3 | . | few | ASRWNVGGHSYNEQF
TRBJ1-1 | TRBV5-4 | TRBD1 | . | ASSWKDRGAF
TRBJ1-2 | TRBV7-2 | . | . | ASSLTLNYGYT
TRBJ1-5 | TRBV30 | TRBD1 | few | AWSGVGTGNQPQH
TRBJ2-2 | TRBV5-1 | TRBD1 | many | ASSWTGTANTGELF
TRBJ1-5 | TRBV5-6 | TRBD1 | . | ASSLGPPDRAGSNQPQH
TRBJ1-2 | TRBV10-3 | TRBD1 | many | AISRSGTANYGYT
TRBJ1-2 | TRBV27 | . | . | ASRTQGNGYT
TRBJ1-5 | TRBV4-3 | . | few | ASSQGGRDSNQPQH
TRBJ2-2 | TRBV29-1 | . | few | SVGGTEDSGELF
TRBJ2-2 | TRBV5-1 | . | . | ASSLGDFGNTGELF
TRBJ1-1 | TRBV7-8 | . | few | ASSLARQGRTEAF
TRBJ1-2 | TRBV6-5 | TRBD1 | many | ASSYKGQGVYYT
TRBJ2-1 | TRBV4-3 | . | . | ASSQASTGVYNEQF
TRBJ2-1 | TRBV5-1 | . | many | ASSLPRQGIPHNEQF
TRBJ2-4 | TRBV5-6 | . | . | ASSPQGQGNIQY
TRBJ2-5 | TRBV5-4 | . | . | ASSLGSGMGETQY
TRBJ2-5 | TRBV20-1 | TRBD1 | . | SALPGQGAWETQY
TRBJ2-2 | TRBV11-2 | . | . | ASSLWVTTAGELF
TRBJ2-1 | TRBV5-1 | TRBD2 | . | ASSLYRLAGGPNEQF
TRBJ2-1 | TRBV4-3 | . | . | ASSQSRGSNEQF
TRBJ2-7 | TRBV20-1 | . | . | SARVPGRSYEQY
TRBJ2-2 | TRBV15 | TRBD2 | many | ATSKLAGDGELF
TRBJ2-3 | TRBV11-2 | . | many | ASSLGTSRDTDTQY
TRBJ2-4 | TRBV7-2 | TRBD1 | many | ASSLGAGGNIQY
TRBJ1-2 | TRBV9 | . | few | ASSPGFAGDGYT
TRBJ1-5 | TRBV20-1 | . | few | SARGDSNQPQH
TRBJ2-1 | TRBV27 | . | few | ASGRHRSYNEQF
TRBJ2-3 | TRBV6-2/TRBV6-3 | TRBD2 | many | ASSSQRGAPDTQY
TRBJ1-1 | TRBV12-3/TRBV12-4 | . | few | ASPKGWEGNTEAF
TRBJ2-7 | TRBV2 | . | many | ASSLRQADEQY
TRBJ2-1 | TRBV5-1 | . | . | ASSRGADSPYNEQF
TRBJ2-2 | TRBV2 | TRBD2 | few | ASSEPASGGAYTGELF
TRBJ2-1 | TRBV5-1 | . | . | ASSLAGLPYNEQF
TRBJ1-2 | TRBV7-9 | . | many | ASSSGRFGYT